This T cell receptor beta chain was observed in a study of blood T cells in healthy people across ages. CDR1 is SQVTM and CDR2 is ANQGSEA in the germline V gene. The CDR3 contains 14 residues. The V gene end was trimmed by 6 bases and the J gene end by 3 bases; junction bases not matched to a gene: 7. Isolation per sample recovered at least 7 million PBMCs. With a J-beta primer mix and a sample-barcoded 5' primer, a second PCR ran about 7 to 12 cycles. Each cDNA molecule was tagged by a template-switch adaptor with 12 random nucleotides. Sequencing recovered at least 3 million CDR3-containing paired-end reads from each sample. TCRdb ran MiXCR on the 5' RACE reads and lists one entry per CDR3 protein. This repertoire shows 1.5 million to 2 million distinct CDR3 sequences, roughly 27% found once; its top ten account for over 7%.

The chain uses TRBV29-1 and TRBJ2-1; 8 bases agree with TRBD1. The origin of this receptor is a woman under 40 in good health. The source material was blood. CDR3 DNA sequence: TGCAGCGTACTCGGACAGGGTGTCTACAATGAGCAGTTCTTC. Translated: CSVLGQGVYNEQFF.